Listed below are T cell receptor beta chains from one sample, sequenced in a study of graft-versus-host responses after intestinal transplantation. Their antigens remain unidentified. The repertoire was sequenced with immunoSEQ multiplex PCR; TCRdb's copy has only in-frame clones and lacks some. In the table there are over 55,000 clones, about 90% of which are singletons. Sequencing was performed on unstimulated CD8+ T cells sorted from spleen or lymph node cells, taken before intestinal transplant. All receptors come from a human donor who received an intestinal transplant. Both conserved end residues are part of each CDR3. The D gene is left open where the match is weak. A row's size may be missing; if present it is once, few, many or a size class.

j_call d_call v_call clone_size cdr3_nt cdr3_aa
TRBJ1-5 TRBD1 TRBV2 - TGTGCCAGCGGACCAGGGGGTTGGCAGCCCCAGCATTTT CASGPGGWQPQHF
TRBJ2-3 - TRBV7-2 - TGTGCCAGCAGCTTAGCCGGGGGTACGCAGTATTTT CASSLAGGTQYF
TRBJ2-7 - TRBV14 - TGTGCCAGCAGCCAGAGTCCCTACGAGCAGTACTTC CASSQSPYEQYF
TRBJ2-7 TRBD1 TRBV18 - TGTGCCAGCTCACCCCGGGCGGGGACAGGGCTCTCCTACGAGCAGTACTTC CASSPRAGTGLSYEQYF
TRBJ2-7 - TRBV4-1 - TGCGCCAGCAGCCACGCCTCTGACAATGTCTACTACGAGCAGTACTTC CASSHASDNVYYEQYF
TRBJ2-7 - TRBV21-1 - TGTGCCCCACTGGGGGGACAGGGGCCCTCCTACGAGCAGTACTTC CAPLGGQGPSYEQYF
TRBJ2-1 TRBD1 TRBV11-2 - TGTGCCAGCAGCTTGTTTCAGGGGGCGGACAATGAGCAGTTCTTC CASSLFQGADNEQFF
TRBJ2-7 - TRBV11-2 once TGTGCCAGCAGCTTGGGTGGGGCAGCCTCCTACGAGCAGTACTTC CASSLGGAASYEQYF
TRBJ2-5 TRBD2 TRBV5-6 - TGTGCCAGCAGCCCCCCGGGGGGGGGAGAGACCCAGTACTTC CASSPPGGGETQYF
TRBJ2-7 - TRBV14 - TGTGCCAGCAGCCATGAGGCCAACTCCTACGAGCAGTACTTC CASSHEANSYEQYF
TRBJ2-7 TRBD1 TRBV7-9 - TGTGCCAGCAGCGCCAGAGACAGGGGGGGCTACGAGCAGTACTTC CASSARDRGGYEQYF
TRBJ2-5 TRBD2 TRBV6-6 - TGTGCCAGCCTTCGAGCGGGGTGGGAGGAGACCCAGTACTTC CASLRAGWEETQYF
TRBJ2-3 TRBD2 TRBV7-3 - TGTGCCAGCAGCCCCATCGGGGGGGTTGCAGATACGCAGTATTTT CASSPIGGVADTQYF
TRBJ2-2 - TRBV6-5 - TGTGCCAGCACCCTGGACACAATCACCGGGGAGCTGTTTTTT CASTLDTITGELFF
TRBJ2-1 - TRBV6-5 - TGTGCCAGCAGTTACTCTCCCAGGGGCTCCTACAATGAGCAGTTCTTC CASSYSPRGSYNEQFF
TRBJ2-5 TRBD2 TRBV2 - TGTGCCAGCAGGGGTCGGATAAGGACTAGCGGGGAACAAGAGACCCAGTACTTC CASRGRIRTSGEQETQYF
TRBJ1-5 - TRBV18 - TGTGCCAGCTCACCCGGGGGAGGGACCCTCATCCAGCCCCAGCATTTT CASSPGGGTLIQPQHF
TRBJ2-1 TRBD2 TRBV27 - TGTGCCAGCAGACTCGCGGGGGTCTACAATGAGCAGTTCTTC CASRLAGVYNEQFF
TRBJ2-7 TRBD1 TRBV6-5 - TGTGCCAGCAGTTACTCGATCGGGACAGGGGGCCACGAGCAGTACTTC CASSYSIGTGGHEQYF
TRBJ2-7 - TRBV7-9 - TGTGCCAGCAGCTTAGGGTCTACCTACGAGCAGTACTTC CASSLGSTYEQYF
TRBJ1-2 TRBD1 TRBV5-6 few TGTGCCAGCAGCTTCGGGACAGGGGCCTATGGCTACACCTTC CASSFGTGAYGYTF
TRBJ2-1 TRBD2 TRBV7-2 - TGTGCCAGCAGCCCCGGGGGGGCCCACAATGAGCAGTTCTTC CASSPGGAHNEQFF
TRBJ2-7 - TRBV9 - TGTGCCAGCAGCCTCGGGCAGGGCGGCGAGCAGTACTTC CASSLGQGGEQYF
TRBJ1-1 - TRBV19 - TGTGCCAGTAGTATGGGGGGGGCTGAAGCTTTCTTT CASSMGGAEAFF
TRBJ2-3 - TRBV7-9 - TGTGCCAGCAGCTCGACGGGAGATACGCAGTATTTT CASSSTGDTQYF
TRBJ2-7 - TRBV15 - TGTGCCACCAGCCGAGGACTACGCCGGGTATACGAGCAGTACTTC CATSRGLRRVYEQYF
TRBJ1-5 - TRBV6-1 - TGTGCCAGCAGTGAACATGGAGATCAGCCCCAGCATTTT CASSEHGDQPQHF
TRBJ2-2 - TRBV27 - TGTGCCAGCAGTTTCTCGGGGGATGCCGGGGAGCTGTTTTTT CASSFSGDAGELFF
TRBJ2-1 TRBD2 TRBV10-1 - TGCGCCAGCAGTGAGGTGGCTAGCGGGGGGGCTAGTGAGCAGTTCTTC CASSEVASGGASEQFF
TRBJ1-1 - TRBV7-9 - TGTGCCAGCAGCTTCGGGGGGCCGAACACTGAAGCTTTCTTT CASSFGGPNTEAFF
TRBJ1-3 - TRBV15 - TGTGCCACCTTTGACACTCTCTCTGGAAACACCATATATTTT CATFDTLSGNTIYF
TRBJ1-1 - TRBV27 - TGTGCCAGCATGGGTTCCGGGGGTGATACTGAAGCTTTCTTT CASMGSGGDTEAFF
TRBJ1-6 TRBD1 TRBV2 - TGTGCCAGCGGACAGGGGTTTGGATCACCCCTCCACTTT CASGQGFGSPLHF
TRBJ1-2 TRBD1 TRBV19 - TGTGCCAGTACTTTCGGGGACAGGGGTTATCGCTACACCTTC CASTFGDRGYRYTF
TRBJ1-4 - TRBV7-9 - TGTGCCAGCAGCTCCACAGCCTCGCGACCTGAAAAACTGTTTTTT CASSSTASRPEKLFF
TRBJ1-5 - TRBV9 - TGTGCCAGCAGCCCCGGGGATCATCAGCCCCAGCATTTT CASSPGDHQPQHF
TRBJ1-2 - TRBV6-5 - TGTGCCAGCACCTACAGTGGTTACTTTAACTATGGCTACACCTTC CASTYSGYFNYGYTF
TRBJ1-5 TRBD1 TRBV9 - TGTGCCAGCAGCGTAGGTTCGGGGACAGACCAGCATTTT CASSVGSGTDQHF
TRBJ1-1 - TRBV12-5 - TGTGCTAGTGGTTTGGTACCTGGTACGGACAGTTTTCTGGAGGCTTTCTTT CASGLVPGTDSFLEAFF
TRBJ1-1 TRBD1 TRBV10-3 once TGTGCCATCAGCGGGCAGGGGGCTAGCGCTGAAGCTTTCTTT CAISGQGASAEAFF
TRBJ2-3 - TRBV19 - TGTGCCAGTACCCAATTTGCCGGAGATACGCAGTATTTT CASTQFAGDTQYF
TRBJ1-1 TRBD1 TRBV7-8 - TGTGCCAGCGGGGAGGGACAGGAGAACACTGAAGCTTTCTTT CASGEGQENTEAFF
TRBJ2-7 TRBD1 TRBV5-6 few TGTGCCAGCAGCTACGGACAGGGAGGCAACGAGCAGTACTTC CASSYGQGGNEQYF
TRBJ2-2 TRBD1 TRBV11-2 - TGTGCCAGCAGCTGGGGACAGGGGTTGGTCGGGGAGCTGTTTTTT CASSWGQGLVGELFF
TRBJ1-5 - TRBV6-5 - TGTGCCAGCAGTTACTCAGGGGATAGCAATCAGCCCCAGCATTTT CASSYSGDSNQPQHF
TRBJ2-7 TRBD1 TRBV9 - TGTGCCAGCAGCCAGGGGACAGGGGCTTCCTACGAGCAGTACTTC CASSQGTGASYEQYF
TRBJ2-1 - TRBV19 - TGTGCCAGTAGTCGGGCGGGGCCCACCTACAATGAGCAGTTCTTC CASSRAGPTYNEQFF